This T cell receptor (beta chain) was recorded in a study of T cell changes during pregnancy in multiple sclerosis. TCRdb's table, derived via immunoSEQ multiplex PCR, lists solely in-frame clones and lacks some. This table holds fewer than 60,000 clones, roughly 92% found once. Trimming removed 4 bases at V and 8 bases at J, with 16 bases between. Germline V CDR1 and CDR2: SGHRS, YFSETQ. The CDR3 is made up of 14 amino acids. The rearrangement joins TRBV5-1 to TRBJ2-1; D is ambiguous. The receptor was isolated from a female donor with multiple sclerosis, enrolled in a pregnancy study. The sequencing used CD4+ T cells from peripheral blood mononuclear cells, collected after pregnancy. The CDR3 DNA follows: TGCGCCAGCAGCCCCGTGGTTAGACTTGATGAGCAGTTCTTC. Translated: CASSPVVRLDEQFF.